The clone carrying this T cell receptor beta chain was picked up a small number of times. Its antigen is unidentified. Full-length variable regions came from constant-region reverse primers plus semi-nested Nested Universal Primer A PCR. TCRdb used MiXCR to reprocess the 5' RACE reads, holding one entry per CDR3 protein. The sample carries 9,000 to 9,500 distinct CDR3 sequences, more than 40% recorded once. The CDR3 runs 15 residues. Germline V gives CDR1 SGHRS, CDR2 YFSETQ. V was trimmed by 4 bases and J by 0 bases, leaving 14 bases between them. The sorted Tregs were CD4+CD25+CD127-/low cells. Study-wide findings and caveats: Tumor memory CD4+ T cell TCR gene usage was found to cluster with blood and lymph node memory CD4+ cells and with lymph node naive CD4+ cells. Whole repertoires were not studied in the larger cohort, only one V-J beta rearrangement. Tumor-infiltrating Treg TCR alpha and beta sequences overlapped most with tumor naive CD4+ T cells, then blood naive.

Sequencing was carried out using Tregs sorted from a lymph node. The chain carries TRBV5-1 and TRBJ2-7; D ambiguous. The receptor's source is a female donor with breast cancer. CDR3 sequence: CASSRDGFSSYEQYF. CDR3 bases: TGCGCCAGCAGCCGTGATGGTTTCAGCTCCTACGAGCAGTACTTC. Variable domain in full (rest from reference TRBV5-1 and TRBJ2-7): KAGVTQTPRYLIKTRGQQVTLSCSPISGHRSVSWYQQTPGQGLQFLFEYFSETQRNKGNFPGRFSGRQFSNSRSEMNVSTLELGDSALYLCASSRDGFSSYEQYFGPGTRLTVT.